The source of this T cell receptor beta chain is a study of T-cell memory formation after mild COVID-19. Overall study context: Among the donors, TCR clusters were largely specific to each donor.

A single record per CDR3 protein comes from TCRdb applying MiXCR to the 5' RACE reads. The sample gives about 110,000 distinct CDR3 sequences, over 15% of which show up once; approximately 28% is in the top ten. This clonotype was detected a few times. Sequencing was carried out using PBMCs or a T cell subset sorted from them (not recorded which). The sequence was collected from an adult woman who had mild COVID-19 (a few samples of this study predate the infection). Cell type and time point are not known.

The CDR3 bases are TGTGCCAGTAGCGTCCGGGATACCCTCACAGATACGCAGTATTTT. Amino acids: CASSVRDTLTDTQYF. The genes are TRBV19 and TRBJ2-3, with D maybe TRBD2 (5 bases). The CDR3 spans 15 residues. The V end was cut by 6 bases, the J end by 2 bases, with 15 bases between. In germline, CDR1 is LNHDA, CDR2 SQIVND (reference sequence).